The T cell receptor beta chain described here comes from a study of persistence of HIV-infected CD4 T cells. Lysates of CMV-infected fibroblasts at roughly 10 ug/mL stimulated these cells. Responding CD4+ T cells were sorted by upregulation of both CD40 ligand and CD69. For at least 4 years, plasma HIV-1 RNA was undetectable (<50 copies/mL). CD8+ T cells were removed from PBMCs prior to stimulation. This was the immunoSEQ version 4 assay in survey mode. Repertoires were generated with immunoSEQ multiplex PCR, while TCRdb's copy carries only in-frame clones and drops some. Of under 9,000 clones listed, about four fifths are singletons. On this clone: What it recognizes is unknown.

The J segment lost 5 bases and the V segment lost 4 bases, leaving 11 bases of the junction unmatched. Per the germline V gene, CDR1 is SGHRS and CDR2 is YFSETQ. The CDR3 loop spans 16 amino acids. Study-wide results and limits: TCR oligoclonality correlated with proviral oligoclonality in the same sorted populations. Compared with CD3/CD28-stimulated cells, CMV- and Gag-responding cells showed lower TCRbeta richness.

This receptor was identified in an adult woman with HIV who was CMV-seropositive. V is TRBV5-1 and J is TRBJ1-4; 7 positions agree with TRBD1. Sequences were derived from CD4+ T cells sorted from PBMCs after roughly 18-hour stimulation, sampled from a patient who received antiretroviral therapy. The CDR3, as DNA: TGCGCCAGCAGCCAGCTAGGAGGGACAGTGAATGAAAAACTGTTTTTT. Translated: CASSQLGGTVNEKLFF.